Given below is one T cell receptor (beta chain) in context. Its specificity is unknown. These data come from a study of monozygotic twins with inflammatory bowel disease. Germline V gives CDR1 LNHDA, CDR2 SQIVND (reference sequence). CDR3 length: 14 residues. Each donor gave 2 to 2.5 ml of peripheral blood. Overall study findings and caveats: IBD patients had lower TCRbeta diversity (inverse Simpson) than healthy co-twins.

Eight reactions per sample, run separately, yielded cDNA. UMIs containing a 6-nucleotide sample barcode were added via template switching. Following a re-call of the 5' RACE reads, TCRdb has one entry per CDR3 protein and lacks DNA. The repertoire table contains a few hundred thousand distinct CDR3 sequences. Material for sequencing was blood. This chain joins TRBV19 and TRBJ1-6. The TCR originated in a human donor with ulcerative colitis or Crohn's disease, or a healthy co-twin of an affected twin (not recorded which). This CDR3 reads CASSIFGRNSPLHF. The full variable domain, its missing parts supplied by reference TRBV19 and TRBJ1-6, is DGGITQSPKYLFRKEGQNVTLSCEQNLNHDAMYWYRQDPGQGLRLIYYSQIVNDFQKGDIAEGYSVSREKKESFPLTVTSAQKNPTAFYLCASSIFGRNSPLHFGNGTRLTVT.